Listed below are T cell receptor beta chains from one sample, sequenced in a study of T cell changes during pregnancy in multiple sclerosis. The method was immunoSEQ multiplex PCR; TCRdb's version includes in-frame clones alone and lacks a portion of them. The table records about 40,000 clones, 88% of them present only once. The sequenced sample was peripheral blood, obtained in the first trimester of pregnancy. The receptors shown here come from a female donor in good health, enrolled as a control in a pregnancy study. Each CDR3 is given with its conserved first and last residue. Fields, in order: V gene, clone size, D gene, J gene, CDR3 DNA, CDR3 protein. The D gene is left open where the match is weak. Only part of the rows carry a size: once, few, many, or a class if the clone is expanded.

>TRBV7-9|-|TRBD2|TRBJ2-5
TGTGCCAGCAGCCTAGCGGGGAGGAGAGGGGAGACCCAGTACTTC
CASSLAGRRGETQYF
>TRBV30|-|TRBD2|TRBJ2-5
TGTGCCTGGAGTGAGCTAGCGGGAGCACAAGAGACCCAGTACTTC
CAWSELAGAQETQYF
>TRBV2|-|TRBD1|TRBJ2-3
TGTGCCAGCAGGGAATACAGGGGGCGGTTCGCAGATACGCAGTATTTT
CASREYRGRFADTQYF
>TRBV7-9|-|TRBD1|TRBJ2-5
TGTGCCAGCAGCTTAGGAGACAGGGACCAAGAGACCCAGTACTTC
CASSLGDRDQETQYF
>TRBV18|-|-|TRBJ2-6
TGTGCCAGCTCACCACCCGTGACAGGAACGGGGGCCAACGTCCTGACTTTC
CASSPPVTGTGANVLTF
>TRBV30|-|-|TRBJ2-3
TGTGCCTGGCAGCGAGCGGGCCTCACAGATACGCAGTATTTT
CAWQRAGLTDTQYF
>TRBV15|-|-|TRBJ2-3
TGTGCCACCAGCAGAGGGGCGGATACGCAGTATTTT
CATSRGADTQYF
>TRBV5-5|-|-|TRBJ1-2
TGTGCCAGCAGGATGGGGTCGAGGGGGAGAAGTGGCTACACCTTC
CASRMGSRGRSGYTF
>TRBV14|-|TRBD1|TRBJ1-1
TGTGCCAGCAGCCTCAGGACAGGCCGAGGGAACACTGAAGCTTTCTTT
CASSLRTGRGNTEAFF
>TRBV2|few|-|TRBJ2-7
TGTGCCAGCAGTGAACAGGGGTTGGGGGCCGATGGGGAGCAGTACTTC
CASSEQGLGADGEQYF
>TRBV7-9|-|-|TRBJ2-2
TGTGCCAGCAGGCGAAACACCGGGGAGCTGTTTTTT
CASRRNTGELFF
>TRBV6-5|few|-|TRBJ1-2
TGTGCCAGCAGGGCGACAGGTAGCTATGGCTACACCTTC
CASRATGSYGYTF
>TRBV6-1|-|TRBD1|TRBJ1-2
TGTGCCAGCAGTGGGCATGGGACAGGAAACTATGGCTACACCTTC
CASSGHGTGNYGYTF
>TRBV27|-|TRBD2|TRBJ2-5
TGTGCCAGCAGTTTGAGCGGGGGGTCACAAGAGACCCAGTACTTC
CASSLSGGSQETQYF
>TRBV20-1|-|TRBD1|TRBJ1-2
TGCAGTGCTGGGACAGATTATGGCTACACCTTC
CSAGTDYGYTF
>TRBV4-3|-|-|TRBJ1-2
TGCGCCAGCAGCCAAGGGAAGGGGCAGGGTGGCTACACCTTC
CASSQGKGQGGYTF
>TRBV29-1|-|-|TRBJ1-1
TGCAGCGGGGACTTCCCGAACACTGAAGCTTTCTTT
CSGDFPNTEAFF
>TRBV4-2|few|-|TRBJ2-3
TGTGCCAGCACCCCAAACCCGGAGAGCGGCACAGATACGCAGTATTTT
CASTPNPESGTDTQYF
>TRBV5-4|-|-|TRBJ1-2
TGTGCCAGCAGCTTGGGACAGACCTATGGCTACACCTTC
CASSLGQTYGYTF
>TRBV4-2|-|-|TRBJ2-3
TGTGCCAGCAGCCCCCGGTCTAGCGAAGATACGCAGTATTTT
CASSPRSSEDTQYF
>TRBV2|once|TRBD2|TRBJ2-5
TGTGCCAGCACACCGTTCTTGCGGGGGGAGGAGACCCAGTACTTC
CASTPFLRGEETQYF
>TRBV6-4|-|TRBD2|TRBJ2-3
TGTGCCAGCAGTGACTCAGGCGGGGGGACCACAGATACGCAGTATTTT
CASSDSGGGTTDTQYF
>TRBV7-8|-|-|TRBJ1-5
TGTGCCAGCAGCCCGCAGGGTCAGCCCCAGCATTTT
CASSPQGQPQHF
>TRBV18|once|-|TRBJ1-1
TGTGCCAGCTCACCATCCAGTTTTCGGGGGGCGAGGAACACTGAAGCTTTCTTT
CASSPSSFRGARNTEAFF
>TRBV28|-|-|TRBJ2-5
TGTGCCAGCGGAGAAGTACAGGTTGCGGAGACCCAGTACTTC
CASGEVQVAETQYF
>TRBV4-1|-|-|TRBJ2-7
TGCGCCAGCAGCCAAGAGCCTGGGAGAGGGTACCGCGTGGGCTACGAGCAGTACTTC
CASSQEPGRGYRVGYEQYF
>TRBV9|-|-|TRBJ2-1
TGTGCCAGCAGCTCCAGCACTCAGGACTACAATGAGCAGTTCTTC
CASSSSTQDYNEQFF
>TRBV6-6|once|-|TRBJ2-2
TGTGCCAGCAGTCCCCTACCTAACCCCAACACCGGGGAGCTGTTTTTT
CASSPLPNPNTGELFF
>TRBV6-1|few|TRBD1|TRBJ1-3
TGTGCCAGCAGTGAAAGAACAGGGGAGTGGGGCACCATATATTTT
CASSERTGEWGTIYF
>TRBV25-1|-|TRBD2|TRBJ2-1
TGTGCCAGCCTAGGGACTAGCGGTCCCTACAATGAGCAGTTCTTC
CASLGTSGPYNEQFF
>TRBV5-1|-|TRBD1|TRBJ2-5
TGCGCCAGCAGCTCTCGGGACAGGGGGCAAGAGACCCAGTACTTC
CASSSRDRGQETQYF
>TRBV28|-|-|TRBJ2-5
TGTGCCAGCAGTTTCCCGCCTTCAGGGAGGACAGGAGAGACCCAGTACTTC
CASSFPPSGRTGETQYF
>TRBV15|-|TRBD2|TRBJ2-7
TGTGCCACCAGCAGAGTCGAGCGGGGACCCTACGAGCAGTACTTC
CATSRVERGPYEQYF
>TRBV4-1|-|TRBD1|TRBJ1-6
TGCGCCAGCAGCCGCACCCATCCATGGGACAGACACCCAAGCTCCTATAATTCACCCCTCCACTTT
CASSRTHPWDRHPSSYNSPLHF
>TRBV2|few|-|TRBJ1-1
TGTGCCAGCAGTGCAGAAGAGAACACTGAAGCTTTCTTT
CASSAEENTEAFF
>TRBV2|-|TRBD1|TRBJ2-7
TGTGCCAGCAGTGAGTATAGGGACAGGTCGCTCTCCTACGAGCAGTACTTC
CASSEYRDRSLSYEQYF
>TRBV5-6|-|TRBD2|TRBJ2-1
TGTGCCAGCAGCTTTGGACTAGCGGGAATTGAGCAGTTCTTC
CASSFGLAGIEQFF
>TRBV19|-|-|TRBJ1-4
TGTGCCAGTAGTATCCGGGAGGGCCCTGAAAAACTGTTTTTT
CASSIREGPEKLFF
>TRBV6-6|-|-|TRBJ1-4
TGTGCCAGCAGTGAGGGGGTTAGTAATGAAAAACTGTTTTTT
CASSEGVSNEKLFF
>TRBV28|-|-|TRBJ1-1
TGTGCCAGCAGTTTATTTGGGGCGCTGGACACTGAAGCTTTCTTT
CASSLFGALDTEAFF
>TRBV5-1|-|-|TRBJ1-5
TGCGCCAGCAGCTTGGGGGCGGGGGGCGCAGGTCAGCCCCAGCATTTT
CASSLGAGGAGQPQHF
>TRBV5-5|-|-|TRBJ2-2
TGTGCCAGCAGCTTGGAACTACTCATCTACACCGGGGAGCTGTTTTTT
CASSLELLIYTGELFF
>TRBV4-2|-|TRBD1|TRBJ2-5
TGTGCCAGCAGCCGGGACAGGGAGGAGACCCAGTACTTC
CASSRDREETQYF
>TRBV30|medium-sized|TRBD2|TRBJ2-7
TGTGCCTTACTAGCGCCCCCCTACGAGCAGTACTTC
CALLAPPYEQYF
>TRBV2|-|TRBD1|TRBJ2-1
TGTGCCAGCGGCCGGGACAGCCGTTCCTACAATGAGCAGTTCTTC
CASGRDSRSYNEQFF
>TRBV2|-|TRBD1|TRBJ2-5
TGTGCCGGCAGACAGGGCGGAGGAGAGACCCAGTACTTC
CAGRQGGGETQYF
>TRBV29-1|-|TRBD1|TRBJ2-1
TGCAGCGTTGAATGGGACAGGGGATTTGAGCAGTTCTTC
CSVEWDRGFEQFF
>TRBV5-1|once|TRBD1|TRBJ2-2
TGCGCCAGCAGCTTGGAGCACAGGGGGAACACCGGGGAGCTGTTTTTT
CASSLEHRGNTGELFF
>TRBV4-2|-|TRBD2|TRBJ2-1
TGTGCCAGCAGCAAACTAGCGGAGTCTCTCAATGAGCAGTTCTTC
CASSKLAESLNEQFF
>TRBV7-2|-|-|TRBJ1-2
TGTGCCAGCAGCTTAGGGTACAGTTATGGCTACACCTTC
CASSLGYSYGYTF
>TRBV19|-|TRBD2|TRBJ2-4
TGTGCCAGTAGTATCAAAGGACTAGCCGCTATAAACATTCAGTACTTC
CASSIKGLAAINIQYF
>TRBV4-1|-|TRBD1|TRBJ1-1
TGCGCCAGCAGCCAAGATTTGACAGGGGCGAACACTGAAGCTTTCTTT
CASSQDLTGANTEAFF
>TRBV7-2|-|TRBD2|TRBJ2-1
TGTGCCAGCAGCTTAGCGTTTAGCGGGGGGGCGAATGAGCAGTTCTTC
CASSLAFSGGANEQFF
>TRBV6-1|once|-|TRBJ2-1
TGTGCCAGCAGTGAAGCTGAGGTTAATGAGCAGTTCTTC
CASSEAEVNEQFF
>TRBV28|-|TRBD1|TRBJ2-1
TGTGCCAGCAGCTGGGGACCGGACAGGGGGCGAAATGAGCAGTTCTTC
CASSWGPDRGRNEQFF
>TRBV5-1|-|-|TRBJ2-5
TGCGCCAGCAGCTTGGCCTCCCAGGGGGAGACCCAGTACTTC
CASSLASQGETQYF
>TRBV7-3|-|TRBD1|TRBJ1-6
TGTGCCAGCAGCTTAACCCCGGGACAGAATTCACCCCTCCACTTT
CASSLTPGQNSPLHF
>TRBV9|-|-|TRBJ1-2
TGTGCCAGCAGCGTAAGAGGGGAGGATGGCTACACCTTC
CASSVRGEDGYTF
>TRBV11-3|-|-|TRBJ2-7
TGTGCCAGCAGCTTAGGGGCAGCATCCTACGAGCAGTACTTC
CASSLGAASYEQYF